The 18 T cell receptor beta chains below come from one sample, sequenced in a study of blood T cell repertoires in COVID-19. Method: immunoSEQ multiplex PCR; TCRdb's copy keeps in-frame clones and lacks some. The sample shows 150,000 to 200,000 clones, 92% of them seen only once. The source material was peripheral blood. The receptors were gathered from a man between 25 and 39 years old with COVID-19, enrolled during active disease.

The V call is TRBV6-5, the J call TRBJ2-7; 11 positions agree with TRBD2. Germline loops: CDR1 MNHEY, CDR2 SVGAGI. Trimming cost V 0 bases and J 0 bases; bases outside gene matches: 1. The CDR3 is made up of 16 amino acids. The CDR3 here is CASSYSTSGASYEQYF. The CDR3 DNA sequence: TGTGCCAGCAGTTACTCGACTAGCGGGGCCTCCTACGAGCAGTACTTC.

The rearrangement links TRBV18 to TRBJ1-5, with 7 bases lining up with TRBD1. The CDR3 sequence is 16 residues long. Germline lookup yields CDR1 KGHSH and CDR2 LQKENI. V lost 3 bases, J lost 5 bases, and 10 bases stayed unmatched. Here the CDR3 DNA reads TGTGCCAGCTCACCGGGTCGGGACAGCGAAGATCAGCCCCAGCATTTT. Encoded protein: CASSPGRDSEDQPQHF.

V gene TRBV11-2 combines with J gene TRBJ2-7, with D tentatively TRBD1 (6 bases). Germline-derived CDR1 and CDR2 are SGHAT and FQNNGV. Trimming cost V 5 bases and J 3 bases, with 11 bases left between them. CDR3 length: 13 residues. The DNA for the CDR3 is TGTGCCAGCAGCCCAAGACAGGTCTACGAGCAGTACTTC. As protein: CASSPRQVYEQYF.

This chain joins TRBV9 and TRBJ2-4, with D tentatively TRBD1 (6 bases). Germline CDR1 is SGDLS and CDR2 is YYNGEE. The CDR3 covers 17 residues. V lost 0 bases, J lost 4 bases, and 17 bases lay in between. CDR3 region: CASSVVDILGTKNIQYF. The DNA of the CDR3 is TGTGCCAGCAGCGTAGTTGATATCTTAGGGACAAAAAACATTCAGTACTTC.

V is TRBV28 and J is TRBJ1-5; 10 bases fit TRBD1. The CDR3 is made up of 14 amino acids. CDR1 and CDR2 from the germline V gene are MDHEN and SYDVKM. Trimming removed 6 bases from V and 3 bases from J; junction bases left unmatched: 2. The CDR3 bases are TGTGCCAGCAGAGGACAGGGGGTCAATCAGCCCCAGCATTTT. Amino acids: CASRGQGVNQPQHF. The full variable domain, with the rest looked up from reference TRBV28 and TRBJ1-5, is DVKVTQSSRYLVKRTGEKVFLECVQDMDHENMFWYRQDPGLGLRLIYFSYDVKMKEKGDIPEGYSVSREKKERFSLILESASTNQTSMYLCASRGQGVNQPQHFGDGTRLSIL.

V gene TRBV4-3 combines with J gene TRBJ2-1; TRBD1 matches at 8 bases. Germline lookup yields CDR1 LGHNA and CDR2 YSLEER. Germline trimming cut 4 bases from V and 10 bases from J; bases unmatched to any gene: 12. This CDR3 has 15 amino acids. CDR3 amino acids: CASSPQGTGPIEQFF. The CDR3 region has the DNA TGCGCCAGCAGCCCTCAAGGGACAGGTCCTATAGAGCAGTTCTTC.

This clone turned up a few times. The chain links TRBV4-3 to TRBJ2-2; 7 nucleotides align to TRBD2. CDR1 LGHNA and CDR2 YSLEER come from the germline V gene. This CDR3 has 20 residues. V shed 0 bases and J 5 bases; nucleotides not matched to a gene: 18. The CDR3 nucleotides read TGCGCCAGCAGCCAAGATTCGGTGAGCACTAGCCCCGGGGGGACCGGGGAGCTGTTTTTT. Translation gives CASSQDSVSTSPGGTGELFF.

This chain joins TRBV6-5 and TRBJ1-3, with a possible D match to TRBD1 (5 bases). V was cut by 0 bases and J by 4 bases, with 13 bases left in between. The germline V gene has CDR1 MNHEY and CDR2 SVGAGI. The CDR3 sequence is 16 residues long. Here the CDR3 DNA reads TGTGCCAGCAGTTACTCCGTCGTGGGGCAAGGAAACACCATATATTTT. Encoded protein: CASSYSVVGQGNTIYF.

The gene calls are TRBV15 and TRBJ2-2; a possible D gene is TRBD2 (6 bases). Trimming left V 5 bases short and J 2 bases short, with 15 bases between. This CDR3 region has 16 residues. From germline, CDR1 is LNHNV and CDR2 YYDKDF (reference sequence). The CDR3 nucleotides are TGTGCCACCAGCTTCCGACTAGGAACAAACACCGGGGAGCTGTTTTTT. This sequence encodes CATSFRLGTNTGELFF.

The gene calls are TRBV30 and TRBJ1-3; D remains unclear. Trimming cost V 4 bases and J 0 bases, with 10 bases left between them. The germline gives CDR1 GTSNPN, CDR2 SVGIG (reference sequence). CDR3 length equals 14 residues. CDR3 nucleotides: TGTGCCTGGAAAAGCTCTTTCTCTGGAAACACCATATATTTT. Translation: CAWKSSFSGNTIYF.

The J gene is TRBJ2-1, the V gene TRBV4-1; D is perhaps TRBD2 (6 bases). The CDR3 totals 16 residues. Trimming cost V 1 base and J 1 base, with 11 bases left between them. CDR1 is MGHRA and CDR2 is YSYEKL in the germline V gene. CDR3 in DNA: TGCGCCAGCAGCCAAGCGGAGCGGGCTTCCTACAATGAGCAGTTCTTC. Residues: CASSQAERASYNEQFF.

The chain couples TRBV2 to TRBJ2-3; 8 bases fit TRBD2. The germline gives CDR1 SNHLY, CDR2 FYNNEI. The CDR3 consists of 14 residues. The ends lost 6 bases at V and 1 base at J; junction bases unmatched: 3. The CDR3 region has the DNA TGTGCCAGCAGAACGGGGGGGGGCACAGATACGCAGTATTTT. This gives the protein CASRTGGGTDTQYF.

The chain carries TRBV11-2 and TRBJ2-5; 8 bases are shared with TRBD2. From germline, CDR1 is SGHAT and CDR2 FQNNGV. The CDR3 extends over 16 amino acids. The trim removed 5 bases at V and 4 bases at J, leaving 12 bases unmatched. The CDR3 loop reads CASSRAGALVGETQYF. Here the CDR3 DNA reads TGTGCCAGCAGCCGAGCGGGAGCACTGGTTGGAGAGACCCAGTACTTC. Complete variable domain (other parts from reference TRBV11-2 and TRBJ2-5): EAGVAQSPRYKIIEKRQSVAFWCNPISGHATLYWYQQILGQGPKLLIQFQNNGVVDDSQLPKDRFSAERLKGVDSTLKIQPAKLEDSAVYLCASSRAGALVGETQYFGPGTRLLVL.

The V and J genes are TRBV6-5 and TRBJ2-7, with 9 bases lining up with TRBD2. V gave up 7 bases and J gave up 2 bases; unmatched junction bases: 6. This CDR3 contains 14 residues. Germline CDR1 is MNHEY and CDR2 is SVGAGI. CDR3 nucleotides: TGTGCCAGCACCCGCGGGGGGGTCACCTACGAGCAGTACTTC. This sequence encodes CASTRGGVTYEQYF.

J is TRBJ2-1 and V is TRBV6-4, with unresolved D. V lost 0 bases and J 0 bases, leaving 6 bases between the germline ends. The CDR3 totals 15 residues. Germline CDR1 MRHNA, CDR2 SNTAGT. CDR3 DNA sequence: TGTGCCAGCAGTGACTCTTTTAGCTCCTACAATGAGCAGTTCTTC. This translates into CASSDSFSSYNEQFF.

The genes are TRBV13 and TRBJ1-1; possible D gene TRBD1, 5 bases. The CDR3 totals 12 residues. Germline CDR1 PRHDT, CDR2 FYEKMQ (reference sequence). Trimming removed 2 bases from V and 6 bases from J, with 7 bases in between. The CDR3, as DNA: TGTGCCAGCAGCTTATCGGGGGCTGAAGCTTTCTTT. Translation: CASSLSGAEAFF.

This chain uses TRBV5-1 with TRBJ1-1, with D hard to call. V lost 4 bases and J 2 bases, leaving 12 bases between the germline ends. The CDR3 runs 14 residues. CDR1 and CDR2 (germline): SGHRS, YFSETQ. CDR3 nucleotides: TGCGCCAGCAGCATCGAGGGAAGAAACACTGAAGCTTTCTTT. Translated: CASSIEGRNTEAFF. Combining the CDR3 with reference TRBV5-1 and TRBJ1-1 gives the whole variable domain KAGVTQTPRYLIKTRGQQVTLSCSPISGHRSVSWYQQTPGQGLQFLFEYFSETQRNKGNFPGRFSGRQFSNSRSEMNVSTLELGDSALYLCASSIEGRNTEAFFGQGTRLTVV.

The rearrangement uses TRBV24-1 and TRBJ1-4; 8 bases are a match to TRBD1. V lost 2 bases and J lost 5; bases outside the gene matches: 3. CDR1 and CDR2 (germline): KGHDR, SFDVKD. The CDR3 runs 15 residues. As DNA, the CDR3 is TGTGCCACCAGTGATTCCCGACAGGGGAATGAAAAACTGTTTTTT. Its translation is CATSDSRQGNEKLFF.